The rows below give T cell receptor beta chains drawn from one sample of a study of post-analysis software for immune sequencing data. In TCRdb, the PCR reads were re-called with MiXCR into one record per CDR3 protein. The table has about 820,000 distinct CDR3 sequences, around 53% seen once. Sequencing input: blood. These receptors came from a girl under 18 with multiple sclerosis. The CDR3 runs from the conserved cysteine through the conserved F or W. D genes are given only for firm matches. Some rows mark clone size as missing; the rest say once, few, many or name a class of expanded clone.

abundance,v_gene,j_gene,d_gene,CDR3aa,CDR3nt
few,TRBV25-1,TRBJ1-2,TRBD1,CASSEWDREDQYGYTF,TGTGCCAGCAGTGAATGGGACAGAGAGGACCAGTATGGCTACACCTTC
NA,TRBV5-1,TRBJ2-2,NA,CASSDLGVTGELFF,TGCGCCAGCAGTGACCTAGGAGTGACCGGGGAGCTGTTTTTT
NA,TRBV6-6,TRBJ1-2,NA,CASTLTGPPRGYTF,TGTGCCAGCACTCTCACCGGGCCTCCTCGGGGCTACACCTTC
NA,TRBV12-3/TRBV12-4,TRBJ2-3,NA,CASSSRLDGDTQYF,TGTGCCAGCAGCTCGCGGTTGGACGGAGATACGCAGTATTTT
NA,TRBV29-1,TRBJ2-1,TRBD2,CSVGAGGSSYNEQFF,TGCAGCGTTGGGGCGGGGGGTAGCTCCTACAATGAGCAGTTCTTC
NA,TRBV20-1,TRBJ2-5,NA,CSARGGLEETQYF,TGCAGTGCTAGAGGTGGACTGGAGGAGACCCAGTACTTC
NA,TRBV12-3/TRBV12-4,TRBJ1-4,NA,CASSWSRGNEKLFF,TGTGCCAGCAGTTGGTCCAGGGGTAATGAAAAACTGTTTTTT
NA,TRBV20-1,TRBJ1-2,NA,CSARDMEGGSDYGYTF,TGCAGTGCTAGAGATATGGAAGGAGGCTCGGACTATGGCTACACCTTC
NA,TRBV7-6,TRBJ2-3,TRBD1,CASSQGTAIDTQYF,TGTGCCAGCAGCCAGGGGACAGCGATAGATACGCAGTATTTT
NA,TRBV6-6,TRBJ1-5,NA,CASSWGAGRSNQPQHF,TGTGCCAGCAGTTGGGGTGCAGGGCGAAGCAATCAGCCCCAGCATTTT
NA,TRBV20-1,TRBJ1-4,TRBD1,CSASPQGAKGEKLFF,TGCAGTGCTAGTCCCCAGGGGGCTAAGGGTGAAAAACTGTTTTTT
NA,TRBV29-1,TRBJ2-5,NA,CSVLTPGETQYF,TGCAGCGTTTTGACCCCCGGGGAGACCCAGTACTTC
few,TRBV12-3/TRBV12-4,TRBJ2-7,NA,CASSSGRMGYF,TGTGCCAGCAGTTCAGGACGGATGGGGTACTTC
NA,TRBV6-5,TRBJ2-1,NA,CASSYRPPEQFF,TGTGCCAGCAGTTACCGGCCACCCGAGCAGTTCTTC
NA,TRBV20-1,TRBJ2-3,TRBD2,CSAREEGSSWGRADTQYF,TGCAGTGCTAGAGAAGAGGGCTCTAGCTGGGGGAGGGCAGATACGCAGTATTTT
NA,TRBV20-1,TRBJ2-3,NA,CSARPVDTDTQYF,TGCAGTGCTAGGCCGGTTGACACAGATACGCAGTATTTT
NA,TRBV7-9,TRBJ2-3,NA,CASSLERKQRTDTQYF,TGTGCCAGCAGCTTAGAACGGAAACAGCGCACAGATACGCAGTATTTT
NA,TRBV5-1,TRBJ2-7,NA,CASSSSGQTYEQYF,TGCGCCAGCAGCTCCTCGGGACAAACCTACGAGCAGTACTTC
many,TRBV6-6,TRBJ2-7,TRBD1,CASSHRDRAYEQYF,TGTGCCAGCAGTCACCGGGACAGGGCGTACGAGCAGTACTTC
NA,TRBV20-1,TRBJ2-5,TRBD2,CSARDLVELAGVETQYF,TGCAGTGCTAGAGATCTGGTTGAACTAGCGGGAGTTGAGACCCAGTACTTC